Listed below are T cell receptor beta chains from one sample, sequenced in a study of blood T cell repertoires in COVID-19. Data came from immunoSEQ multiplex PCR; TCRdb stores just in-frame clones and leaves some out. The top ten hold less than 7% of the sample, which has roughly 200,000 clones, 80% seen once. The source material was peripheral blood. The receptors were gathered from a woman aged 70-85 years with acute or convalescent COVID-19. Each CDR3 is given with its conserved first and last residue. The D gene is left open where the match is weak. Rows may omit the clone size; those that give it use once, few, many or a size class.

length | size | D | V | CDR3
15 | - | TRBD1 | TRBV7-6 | CASSRTGGGTDTQYF
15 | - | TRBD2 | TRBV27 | CASSESAGDWDEQFF
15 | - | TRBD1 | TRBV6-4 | CASSPRTGMNTEAFF
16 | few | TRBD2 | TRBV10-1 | CASIRTTPSGQETQYF
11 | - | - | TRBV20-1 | CSARLADTQYF
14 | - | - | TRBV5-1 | CASSLAARDYEQYF
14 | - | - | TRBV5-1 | CASSPVGGGNTIYF
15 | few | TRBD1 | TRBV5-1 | CASSFGQVMNTEAFF
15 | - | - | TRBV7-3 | CASSLTKSGNNEQFF
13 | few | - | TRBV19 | CASSPQGPYGYTF
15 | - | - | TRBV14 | CASSQDSQGFYGYTF
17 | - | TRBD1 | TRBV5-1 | CASSGGTGARGNTEAFF
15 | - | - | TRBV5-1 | CASSFMSGEIPEAFF
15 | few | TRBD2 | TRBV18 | CASSPGGSSYNEQFF
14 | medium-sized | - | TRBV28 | CASSPLDKNQPQHF
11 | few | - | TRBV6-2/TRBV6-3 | CASSEKETQYF
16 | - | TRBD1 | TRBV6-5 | CASSSRTGGSKNIQYF
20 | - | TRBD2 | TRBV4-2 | CASSQDLGLAGNLSYNEQFF
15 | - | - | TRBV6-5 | CASSYLAGGGNTIYF
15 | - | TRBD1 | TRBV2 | CASTVGQDSNQPQHF
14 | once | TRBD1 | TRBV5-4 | CASSPQGSSYGYTF
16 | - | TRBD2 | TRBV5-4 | CASSLDSAGDTGELFF
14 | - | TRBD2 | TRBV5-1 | CASSFSGSHNEQFF
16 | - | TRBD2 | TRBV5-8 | CASSLEGLASGDTQYF
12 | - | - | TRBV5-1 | CASSLAGREQYF
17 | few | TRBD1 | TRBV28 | CASSPMTPGQANQPQHF
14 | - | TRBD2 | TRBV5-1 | CASSWAGGGYEQYF
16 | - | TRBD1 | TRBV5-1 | CASSGLLQGENTEAFF
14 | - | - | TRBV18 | CASSPSGIEEKLFF
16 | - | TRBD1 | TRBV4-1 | CASSQGPDRVAGELFF
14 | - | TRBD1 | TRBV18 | CASSSGQGNTEAFF
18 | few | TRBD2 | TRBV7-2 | CASSALRGTSGRAYEQYF
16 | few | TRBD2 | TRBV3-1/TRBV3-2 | CASSQGLQREGDEQFF
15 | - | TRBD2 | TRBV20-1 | CSASGPSGTSDTQYF
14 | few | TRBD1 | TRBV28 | CASRRDSNNSPLHF
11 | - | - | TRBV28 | CASRLVTEAFF
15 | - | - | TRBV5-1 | CASSLGQALTEKLFF
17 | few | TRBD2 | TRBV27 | CASSFSSGGFTTGELFF
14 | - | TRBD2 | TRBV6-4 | CASRLAGGTGELFF
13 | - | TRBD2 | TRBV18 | CASSLAGEYEQYF
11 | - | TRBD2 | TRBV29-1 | CSGGRAGEQYF
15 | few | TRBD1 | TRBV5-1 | CASSPNPGTGNGYTF
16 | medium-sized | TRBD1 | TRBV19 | CASSPTGGSGANVLTF
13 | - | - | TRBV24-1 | CATSREGADTQYF
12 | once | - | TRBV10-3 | CAISDTYNEQFF
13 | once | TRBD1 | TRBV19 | CASRQGATGELFF